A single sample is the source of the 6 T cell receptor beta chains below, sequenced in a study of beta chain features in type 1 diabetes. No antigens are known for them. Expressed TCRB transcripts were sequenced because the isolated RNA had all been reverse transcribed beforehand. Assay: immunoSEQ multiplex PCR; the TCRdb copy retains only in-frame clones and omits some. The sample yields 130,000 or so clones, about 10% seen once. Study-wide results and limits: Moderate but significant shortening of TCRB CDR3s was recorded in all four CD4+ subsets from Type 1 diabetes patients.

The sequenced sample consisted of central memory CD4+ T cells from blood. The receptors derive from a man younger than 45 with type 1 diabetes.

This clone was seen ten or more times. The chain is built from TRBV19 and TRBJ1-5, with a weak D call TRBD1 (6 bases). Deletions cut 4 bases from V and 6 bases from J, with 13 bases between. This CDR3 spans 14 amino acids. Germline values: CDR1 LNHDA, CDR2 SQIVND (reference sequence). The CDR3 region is CASSTSQGVQPQHF. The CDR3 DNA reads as TGTGCCAGTAGTACCTCACAGGGTGTTCAGCCCCAGCATTTT.

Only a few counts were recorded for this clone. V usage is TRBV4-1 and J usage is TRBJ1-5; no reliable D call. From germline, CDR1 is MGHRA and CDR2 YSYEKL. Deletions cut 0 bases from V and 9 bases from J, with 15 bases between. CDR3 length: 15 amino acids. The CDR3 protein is CASSQDPPAGRPQHF. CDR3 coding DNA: TGCGCCAGCAGCCAAGATCCCCCCGCAGGCAGGCCCCAGCATTTT.

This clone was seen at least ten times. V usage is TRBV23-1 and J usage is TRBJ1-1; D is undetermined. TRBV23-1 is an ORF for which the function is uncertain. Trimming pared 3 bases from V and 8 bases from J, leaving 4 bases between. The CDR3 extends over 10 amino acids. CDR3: CASSHPEAFF. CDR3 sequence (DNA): TGCGCCAGCAGTCATCCAGAAGCTTTCTTT.

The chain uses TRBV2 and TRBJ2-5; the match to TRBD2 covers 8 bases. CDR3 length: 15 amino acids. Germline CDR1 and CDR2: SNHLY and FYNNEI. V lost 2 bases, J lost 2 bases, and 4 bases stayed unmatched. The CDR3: CASSEKGLAQETQYF. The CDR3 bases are TGTGCCAGCAGTGAAAAAGGACTAGCTCAAGAGACCCAGTACTTC.

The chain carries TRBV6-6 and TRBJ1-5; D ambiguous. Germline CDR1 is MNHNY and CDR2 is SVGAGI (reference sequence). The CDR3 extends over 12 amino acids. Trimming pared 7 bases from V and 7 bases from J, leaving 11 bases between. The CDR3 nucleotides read TGTGCCAGCAAGTTCGAGGGCCAGCCCCAGCATTTT. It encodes CASKFEGQPQHF.

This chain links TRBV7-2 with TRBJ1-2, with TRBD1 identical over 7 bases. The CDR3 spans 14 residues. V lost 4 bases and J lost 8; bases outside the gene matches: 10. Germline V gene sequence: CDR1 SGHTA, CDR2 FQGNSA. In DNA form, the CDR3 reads TGTGCCAGCAGCTCGGCCACAGGGGTGGGAGGCTACACCTTC. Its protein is CASSSATGVGGYTF.